The next 6 T cell receptor beta chains were all read from a single sample in a study of cytomegalovirus exposure and HLA in healthy donors. The study ran its PCR with 60 Vbeta and 13 Jbeta primers. Profiling relied on immunoSEQ multiplex PCR, and the TCRdb table lists in-frame clones only, not all of them. The profile shows over 150,000 clones, approximately 70% of them singletons. The specimen was PBMCs. The origin of the receptors is a woman aged 40 to 50 in good health and CMV-seropositive.

CDR3 protein: CASSPMDGGGYTF. CDR3 DNA sequence: TGTGCCAGCAGCCCGATGGACGGGGGTGGCTACACCTTC. V is TRBV11-1 and J is TRBJ1-2; TRBD1 might be the D (5 bases). The germline gives CDR1 SGHAT, CDR2 FQDESV (reference sequence). The CDR3 runs 13 residues. V shed 5 bases and J shed 7 bases, with 14 bases lying between them.

The chain carries TRBV29-1 and TRBJ1-1; 7 bases match TRBD1. V lost 4 bases to trimming and J lost 6 bases; unmatched junction nucleotides: 8. CDR3 length equals 13 residues. Germline V lookup: CDR1 SQVTM, CDR2 ANQGSEA. The CDR3 reads CSVGRGLDSEAFF. Here the CDR3 DNA reads TGCAGCGTTGGAAGGGGGCTGGACTCTGAAGCTTTCTTT.

CDR3 coding DNA: TGTGCCAGTAGTACGGACAGGGCATTTGCAACTAATGAAAAACTGTTTTTT. Residues: CASSTDRAFATNEKLFF. This sequence joins TRBV19 and TRBJ1-4; 8 bases map to TRBD1. The ends lost 4 bases at V and 0 bases at J; junction bases unmatched: 7. The germline V gene has CDR1 LNHDA and CDR2 SQIVND (reference sequence). The CDR3 consists of 17 residues.

This clone showed up just once. This sequence joins TRBV6-5 and TRBJ2-1; 7 nucleotides agree with TRBD2. CDR3 length: 13 amino acids. With V trimmed by 7 bases and J by 7 bases, 7 bases remained unmatched. The germline V gene encodes CDR1 MNHEY and CDR2 SVGAGI. The CDR3 sequence is CASISTGGNEQFF. As DNA, the CDR3 is TGTGCCAGCATCAGCACCGGGGGGAATGAGCAGTTCTTC.

The chain carries TRBV19 and TRBJ2-3; 13 bases map to TRBD2. CDR1 and CDR2 (germline): LNHDA, SQIVND (reference sequence). Trimming removed 7 bases from V and 0 bases from J; junction bases left unmatched: 4. This CDR3 comprises 16 residues. The CDR3 DNA is TGTGCCAGTACCCGGACTAGCGGGGGTAGCACAGATACGCAGTATTTT. Protein sequence: CASTRTSGGSTDTQYF.

This clone was found once. V is TRBV5-4 and J is TRBJ2-1; 9 nucleotides line up with TRBD2. The ends lost 5 bases at V and 9 bases at J; junction bases unmatched: 15. The CDR3 runs to 16 residues. Looked up from germline, CDR1 is SGHNT and CDR2 is YYREEE (reference sequence). CDR3 nucleotide sequence: TGTGCCAGCAGTCAGCCTGGGGGAGCGGGAGGCGGTGAGCAGTTCTTC. This sequence encodes CASSQPGGAGGGEQFF. Using reference TRBV5-4 and TRBJ2-1 for the parts outside the CDR3, the full variable domain is ETGVTQSPTHLIKTRGQQVTLRCSSQSGHNTVSWYQQALGQGPQFIFQYYREEENGRGNFPPRFSGLQFPNYSSELNVNALELDDSALYLCASSQPGGAGGGEQFFGPGTRLTVL.